This TCR beta chain was recovered during a study of cytomegalovirus exposure and HLA in healthy donors. General study points: Subsequent analysis found a tendency for first-cohort TCR clusters to co-occur within the 110 or so validation repertoires.

The donors belonged to the approximately 120-subject validation cohort, separate from the roughly 700-subject first cohort. The repertoire was sequenced with immunoSEQ multiplex PCR; TCRdb's copy has only in-frame clones and lacks some. Of about 160,000 clones listed, just under 90% are singletons. Concerning this clone: Its target is unknown.

Specimen: PBMCs. The source of this sequence is a woman between 18 and 30 years old in good health and CMV-seropositive.

The CDR3 is CASSFPSTDTQYF. CDR3 DNA: TGTGCCAGCAGTTTTCCTAGCACAGATACGCAGTATTTT. This chain joins TRBV27 and TRBJ2-3, with D unresolved. The CDR3 consists of 13 residues. V was cut by 3 bases and J by 0 bases, with 4 bases left in between. CDR1 is MNHEY and CDR2 is SMNVEV in the germline V gene (reference sequence).